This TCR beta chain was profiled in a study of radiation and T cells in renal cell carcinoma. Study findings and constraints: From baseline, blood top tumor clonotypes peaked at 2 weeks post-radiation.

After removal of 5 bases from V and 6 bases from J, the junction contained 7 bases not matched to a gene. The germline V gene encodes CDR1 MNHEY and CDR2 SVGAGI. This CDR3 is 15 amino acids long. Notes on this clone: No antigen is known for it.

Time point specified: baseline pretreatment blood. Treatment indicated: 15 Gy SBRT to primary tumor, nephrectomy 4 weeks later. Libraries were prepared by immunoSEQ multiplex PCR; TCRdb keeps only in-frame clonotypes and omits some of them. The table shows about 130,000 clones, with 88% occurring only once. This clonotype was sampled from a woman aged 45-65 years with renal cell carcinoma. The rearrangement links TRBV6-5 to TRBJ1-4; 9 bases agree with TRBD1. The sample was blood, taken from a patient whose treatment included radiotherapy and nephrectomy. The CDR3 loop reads CASSGGGQGDEKLFF. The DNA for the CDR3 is TGTGCCAGCAGTGGGGGGGGACAGGGCGATGAAAAACTGTTTTTT.